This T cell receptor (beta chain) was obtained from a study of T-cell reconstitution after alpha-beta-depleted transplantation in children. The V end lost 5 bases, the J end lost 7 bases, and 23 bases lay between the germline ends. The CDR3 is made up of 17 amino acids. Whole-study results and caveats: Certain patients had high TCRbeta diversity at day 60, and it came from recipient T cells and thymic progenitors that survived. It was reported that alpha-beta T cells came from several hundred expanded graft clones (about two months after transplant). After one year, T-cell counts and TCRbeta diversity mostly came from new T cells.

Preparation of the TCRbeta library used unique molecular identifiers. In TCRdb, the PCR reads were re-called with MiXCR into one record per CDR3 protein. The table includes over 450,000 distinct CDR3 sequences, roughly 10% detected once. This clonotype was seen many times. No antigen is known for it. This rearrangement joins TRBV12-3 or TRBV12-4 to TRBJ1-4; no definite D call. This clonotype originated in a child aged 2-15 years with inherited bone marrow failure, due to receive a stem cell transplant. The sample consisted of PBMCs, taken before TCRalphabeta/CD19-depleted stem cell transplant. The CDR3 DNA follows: TGTGCCAGCAGTCTTTCTAGGATCCTAAACTCGTTTGAAAAACTGTTTTTT. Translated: CASSLSRILNSFEKLFF.